This entry lists 13 T cell receptor beta chains sequenced from one sample in a study of OX40 agonist ivuxolimab in advanced cancers. Assay: immunoSEQ multiplex PCR; the TCRdb copy retains only in-frame clones and omits some. The data contain approximately 83,000 clones, about 85% of them singletons. Sequences were derived from CD4+ or CD8+ T cells sorted from blood, sampled in a trial of the OX40 agonist ivuxolimab. The source is an adult with an advanced solid tumor such as melanoma, head and neck, liver or kidney cancer.

As regards this clone: Just one base apart from a much larger clone, this may be a read error. The chain employs TRBV7-9 and TRBJ2-7, with D possibly being TRBD1 (6 bases). V lost 5 bases to trimming and J lost 3 bases, with 8 bases between them. Germline CDR1 SEHNR, CDR2 FQNEAQ (reference sequence). The CDR3 runs 12 residues. In DNA, the CDR3 is TGTGCCAGCAGCAAACAGGGCTACGAGCAGTACTTC. Protein: CASSKQGYEQYF.

The chain is built from TRBV19 and TRBJ2-3, with TRBD2 identical over 9 bases. V lost 2 bases, J lost 4 bases, and 4 bases stayed unmatched. Germline CDR1 and CDR2: LNHDA and SQIVND (reference sequence). CDR3 length: 15 residues. The CDR3 nucleotides are TGTGCCAGTAGTATAAATAGCGGGAGAGCAGATACGCAGTATTTT. It translates to CASSINSGRADTQYF.

This clone was observed a single time. The chain carries TRBV29-1 and TRBJ2-6; the D gene is possibly TRBD1 (6 bases). The CDR3 extends over 15 amino acids. Deletions cut 7 bases from V and 0 bases from J, with 13 bases between. The V gene's germline CDR1 is SQVTM and CDR2 ANQGSEA. The CDR3 is CSATGRYSGANVLTF. The DNA of the CDR3 is TGCAGCGCGACAGGCCGATACTCTGGGGCCAACGTCCTGACTTTC.

V usage is TRBV7-6 and J usage is TRBJ2-1; D remains unclear. The germline V gene has CDR1 SGHVS and CDR2 FNYEAQ. The CDR3 is 14 residues long. Trimming pared 1 base from V and 5 bases from J, leaving 9 bases between. CDR3 DNA sequence: TGTGCCAGCAGCTTAGAAAGGACCAACAATGAGCAGTTCTTC. Its protein product is CASSLERTNNEQFF.

The V and J genes are TRBV6-5 and TRBJ1-1, with a possible D match to TRBD1 (6 bases). V gave up 5 bases and J gave up 10 bases, with 17 bases separating them. Germline-derived CDR1 and CDR2 are MNHEY and SVGAGI. The length of the CDR3 is 13 residues. DNA for the CDR3: TGTGCCAGCAGTACAACCGGGGGGCGCGTAGCTTTCTTT. Amino acid sequence: CASSTTGGRVAFF.

The rearrangement joins TRBV18 to TRBJ1-3; no definite D call. This CDR3 comprises 13 residues. Germline V gene lookup returns CDR1 KGHSH and CDR2 LQKENI. V was trimmed by 4 bases and J by 0 bases, leaving 4 bases between them. CDR3 nucleotides: TGTGCCAGCTCACAAAGCTCTGGAAACACCATATATTTT. This codes for CASSQSSGNTIYF.

This clone is medium-sized by share. DNA of the CDR3: TGTGCCAGCAGCCAAGGGGCCACCCCGAGAGGCTACACCTTC. Translation gives CASSQGATPRGYTF. The V gene is TRBV4-2, the J gene TRBJ1-2; the D is unclear. Trimming left V 1 base short and J 8 bases short, with 14 bases between. This CDR3 has 14 amino acids. CDR1 and CDR2 from the germline V gene are LGHNA and YNFKEQ.

As DNA, the CDR3 is TGCGCCAGCAGCTTGGTGGCCGGGTTCGGCGATGAGCAGTTCTTC. It yields the protein CASSLVAGFGDEQFF. The gene calls are TRBV5-1 and TRBJ2-1; no firm D call. This CDR3 has 15 amino acids. CDR1 SGHRS and CDR2 YFSETQ come from the germline V gene. V was cut by 0 bases and J by 8 bases, with 15 bases left in between.

The rearrangement joins TRBV5-4 to TRBJ2-7, with 8 nucleotides matching TRBD2. After removal of 4 bases from V and 2 bases from J, the junction contained 5 bases not matched to a gene. This CDR3 has 14 residues. CDR1 and CDR2 from the germline V gene are SGHNT and YYREEE (reference sequence). CDR3 protein: CASSPPGGPYEQYF. DNA of the CDR3: TGTGCCAGCAGCCCCCCGGGGGGGCCCTACGAGCAGTACTTC.

This chain connects TRBV7-8 to TRBJ1-1, with D perhaps matching TRBD1 (6 bases). The V end was cut by 6 bases, the J end by 1 base, with 21 bases between. Germline values: CDR1 SGHVS, CDR2 FQNEAQ. This CDR3 has 17 residues. CDR3 DNA: TGTGCCAGCAGACCTTGGCAGGGGCCGGTTGGGAACACTGAAGCTTTCTTT. Its translation: CASRPWQGPVGNTEAFF.

J is TRBJ2-7 and V is TRBV6-5; 8 bases are shared with TRBD1. The CDR3 is made up of 14 amino acids. J was trimmed by 2 bases and V by 5 bases; bases with no gene match: 5. In germline, CDR1 is MNHEY, CDR2 SVGAGI. The CDR3 bases are TGTGCCAGCAGTAAGCTGACAGGGGCCTACGAGCAGTACTTC. Protein product: CASSKLTGAYEQYF.

The chain carries TRBV30 and TRBJ2-7, with 14 bases matching TRBD2. The CDR3 has 15 residues. Unmatched junction bases numbered 3, after V lost 1 base and J lost 4 bases. Germline V gene data show CDR1 as GTSNPN and CDR2 as SVGIG (reference sequence). For the CDR3, the DNA is TGTGCCTGGAGTGGGGGGACTAGCGGGAGATACGAGCAGTACTTC. Translated, it gives CAWSGGTSGRYEQYF.

This clone was counted only a few times. The V and J genes are TRBV9 and TRBJ1-1; D is uncertain. Trimming shortened V by 0 bases and J by 1 base, and 7 bases separated the two germline ends. Germline CDR1 and CDR2: SGDLS and YYNGEE. The CDR3 is made up of 14 amino acids. Here the CDR3 DNA reads TGTGCCAGCAGCGTAGGTCCTTCGAACACTGAAGCTTTCTTT. Translated, it gives CASSVGPSNTEAFF.